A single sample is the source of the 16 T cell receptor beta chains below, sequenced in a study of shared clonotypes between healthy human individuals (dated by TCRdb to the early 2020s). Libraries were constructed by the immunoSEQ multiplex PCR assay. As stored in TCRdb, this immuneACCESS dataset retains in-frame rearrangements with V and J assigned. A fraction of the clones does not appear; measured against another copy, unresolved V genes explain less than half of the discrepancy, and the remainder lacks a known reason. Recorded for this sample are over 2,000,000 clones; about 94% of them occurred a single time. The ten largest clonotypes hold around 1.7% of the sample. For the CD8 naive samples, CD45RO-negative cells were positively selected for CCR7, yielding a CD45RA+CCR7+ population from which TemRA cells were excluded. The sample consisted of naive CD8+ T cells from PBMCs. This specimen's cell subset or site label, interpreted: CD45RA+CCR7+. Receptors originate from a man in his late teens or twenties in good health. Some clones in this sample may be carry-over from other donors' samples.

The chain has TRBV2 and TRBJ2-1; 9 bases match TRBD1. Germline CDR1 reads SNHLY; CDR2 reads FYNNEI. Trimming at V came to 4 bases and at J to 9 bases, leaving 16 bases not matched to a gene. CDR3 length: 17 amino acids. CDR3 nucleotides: TGTGCCAGCAGTGTAAGGGGGAGGGACAGGGTAGTTAGTGAGCAGTTCTTC. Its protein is CASSVRGRDRVVSEQFF.

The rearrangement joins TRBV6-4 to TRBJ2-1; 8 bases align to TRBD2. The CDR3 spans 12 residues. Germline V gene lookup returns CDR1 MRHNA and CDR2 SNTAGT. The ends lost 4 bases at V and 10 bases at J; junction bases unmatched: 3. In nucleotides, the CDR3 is TGTGCCAGCAGTGCCGGGGGGGAGGAGCAGTTCTTC. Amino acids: CASSAGGEEQFF.

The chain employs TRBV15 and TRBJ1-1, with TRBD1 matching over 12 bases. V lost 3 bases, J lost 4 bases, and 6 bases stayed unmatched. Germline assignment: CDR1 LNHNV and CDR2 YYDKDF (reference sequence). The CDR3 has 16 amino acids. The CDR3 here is CATSSGRGQGATEAFF. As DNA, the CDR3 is TGTGCCACCAGCAGCGGTCGGGGACAGGGGGCCACTGAAGCTTTCTTT. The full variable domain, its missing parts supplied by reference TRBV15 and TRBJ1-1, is DAMVIQNPRYQVTQFGKPVTLSCSQTLNHNVMYWYQQKSSQAPKLLFHYYDKDFNNEADTPDNFQSRRPNTSFCFLDIRSPGLGDTAMYLCATSSGRGQGATEAFFGQGTRLTVV.

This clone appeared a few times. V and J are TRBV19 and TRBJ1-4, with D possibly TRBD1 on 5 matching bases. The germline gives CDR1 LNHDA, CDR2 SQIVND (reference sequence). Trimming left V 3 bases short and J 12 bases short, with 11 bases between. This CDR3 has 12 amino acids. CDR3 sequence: CASSIGRVELFF. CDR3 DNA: TGTGCCAGTAGTATCGGCAGGGTGGAACTGTTTTTT.

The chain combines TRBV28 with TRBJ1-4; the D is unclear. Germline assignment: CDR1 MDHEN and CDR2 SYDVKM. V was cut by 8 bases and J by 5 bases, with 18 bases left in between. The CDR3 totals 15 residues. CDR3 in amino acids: CASGILRVTNEKLFF. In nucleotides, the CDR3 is TGTGCCAGCGGGATTTTACGGGTAACAAATGAAAAACTGTTTTTT. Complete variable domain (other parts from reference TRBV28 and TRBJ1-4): DVKVTQSSRYLVKRTGEKVFLECVQDMDHENMFWYRQDPGLGLRLIYFSYDVKMKEKGDIPEGYSVSREKKERFSLILESASTNQTSMYLCASGILRVTNEKLFFGSGTQLSVL.

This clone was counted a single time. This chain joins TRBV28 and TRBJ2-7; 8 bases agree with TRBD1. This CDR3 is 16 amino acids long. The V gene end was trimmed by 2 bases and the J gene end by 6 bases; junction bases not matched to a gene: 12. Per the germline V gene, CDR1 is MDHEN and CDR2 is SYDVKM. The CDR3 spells CASSLPPRGRIFEQYF. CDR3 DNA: TGTGCCAGCAGTTTACCCCCCAGGGGGCGGATATTCGAGCAGTACTTC.

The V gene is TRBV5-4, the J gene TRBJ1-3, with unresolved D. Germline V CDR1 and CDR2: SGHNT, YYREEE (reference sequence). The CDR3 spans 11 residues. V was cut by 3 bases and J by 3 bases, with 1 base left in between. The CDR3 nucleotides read TGTGCCAGCAGCTATGGAAACACCATATATTTT. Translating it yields CASSYGNTIYF.

CDR3 region: CASSLSSGLNQPQHF. The CDR3 DNA reads as TGTGCCAGCAGTTTATCATCAGGGTTAAATCAGCCCCAGCATTTT. The chain recombines TRBV27 with TRBJ1-5; maybe TRBD1 (5 bases). CDR3 size: 15 residues. V was pared by 0 bases and J by 4 bases, with 10 bases between. Per the germline V gene, CDR1 is MNHEY and CDR2 is SMNVEV (reference sequence).

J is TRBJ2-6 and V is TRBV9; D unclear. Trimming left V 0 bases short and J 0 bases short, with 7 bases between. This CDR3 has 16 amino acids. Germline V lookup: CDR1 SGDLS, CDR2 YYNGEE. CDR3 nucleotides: TGTGCCAGCAGCGTAGTCAGGCACTCTGGGGCCAACGTCCTGACTTTC. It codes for CASSVVRHSGANVLTF.

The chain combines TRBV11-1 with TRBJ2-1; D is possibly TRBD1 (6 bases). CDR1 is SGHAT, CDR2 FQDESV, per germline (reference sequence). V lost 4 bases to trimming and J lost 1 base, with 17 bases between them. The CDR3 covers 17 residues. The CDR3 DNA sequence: TGTGCCAGCAGCTCCTTCCGGGACATTGAGTCCTACAATGAGCAGTTCTTC. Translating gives CASSSFRDIESYNEQFF.

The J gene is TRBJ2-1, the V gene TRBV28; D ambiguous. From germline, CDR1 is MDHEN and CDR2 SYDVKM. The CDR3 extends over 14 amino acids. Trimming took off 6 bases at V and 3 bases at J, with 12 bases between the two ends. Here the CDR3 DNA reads TGTGCCAGCAGCGCTCTCGGCGGCTACAATGAGCAGTTCTTC. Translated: CASSALGGYNEQFF.

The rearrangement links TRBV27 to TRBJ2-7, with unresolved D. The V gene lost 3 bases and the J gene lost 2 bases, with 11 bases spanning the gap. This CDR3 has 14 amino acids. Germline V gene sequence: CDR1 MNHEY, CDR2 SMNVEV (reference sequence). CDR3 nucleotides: TGTGCCAGCAGTTTTTTAGGGTTCGCCTACGAGCAGTACTTC. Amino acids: CASSFLGFAYEQYF.

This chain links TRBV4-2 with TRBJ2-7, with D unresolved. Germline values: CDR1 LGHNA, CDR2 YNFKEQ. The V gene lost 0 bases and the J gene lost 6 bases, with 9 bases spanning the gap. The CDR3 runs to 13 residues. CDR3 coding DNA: TGTGCCAGCAGCCAAGATATGGGTTCCGAGCAGTACTTC. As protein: CASSQDMGSEQYF.

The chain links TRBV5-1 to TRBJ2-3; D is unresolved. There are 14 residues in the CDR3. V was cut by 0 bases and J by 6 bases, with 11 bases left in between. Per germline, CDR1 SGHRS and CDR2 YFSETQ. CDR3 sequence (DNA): TGCGCCAGCAGCTTGGCCGGACCCCTCGATACGCAGTATTTT. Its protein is CASSLAGPLDTQYF.

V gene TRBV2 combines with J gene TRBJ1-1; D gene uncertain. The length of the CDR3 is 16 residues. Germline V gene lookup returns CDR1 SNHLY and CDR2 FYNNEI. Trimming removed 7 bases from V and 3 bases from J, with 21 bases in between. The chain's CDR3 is CASTVGLWAADTEAFF. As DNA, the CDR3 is TGTGCCAGCACCGTTGGGTTGTGGGCGGCGGACACTGAAGCTTTCTTT.

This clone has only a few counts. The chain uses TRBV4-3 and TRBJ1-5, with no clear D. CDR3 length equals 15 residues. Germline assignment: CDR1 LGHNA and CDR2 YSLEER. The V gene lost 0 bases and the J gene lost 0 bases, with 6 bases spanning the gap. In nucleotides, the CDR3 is TGCGCCAGCAGCCAAGATCGGTTTAGCAATCAGCCCCAGCATTTT. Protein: CASSQDRFSNQPQHF.